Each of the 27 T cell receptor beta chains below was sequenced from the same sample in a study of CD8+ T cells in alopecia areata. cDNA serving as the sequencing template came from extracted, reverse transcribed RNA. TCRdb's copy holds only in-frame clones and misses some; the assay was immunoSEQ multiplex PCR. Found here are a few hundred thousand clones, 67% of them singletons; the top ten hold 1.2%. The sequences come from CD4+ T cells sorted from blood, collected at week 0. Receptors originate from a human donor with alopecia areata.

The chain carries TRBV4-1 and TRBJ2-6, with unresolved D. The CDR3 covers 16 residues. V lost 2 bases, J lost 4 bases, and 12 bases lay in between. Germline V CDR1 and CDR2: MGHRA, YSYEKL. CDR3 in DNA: TGCGCCAGCAGCCAACCTCGTGCAACAGGGGCCAACGTCCTGACTTTC. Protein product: CASSQPRATGANVLTF.

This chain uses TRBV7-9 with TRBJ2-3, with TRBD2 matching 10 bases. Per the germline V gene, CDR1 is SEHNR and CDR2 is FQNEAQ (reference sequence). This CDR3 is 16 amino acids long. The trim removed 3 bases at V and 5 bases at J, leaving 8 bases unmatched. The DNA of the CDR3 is TGTGCCAGCAGCTTCGCGGCTAGCGGGGGTGGAGATACGCAGTATTTT. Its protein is CASSFAASGGGDTQYF.

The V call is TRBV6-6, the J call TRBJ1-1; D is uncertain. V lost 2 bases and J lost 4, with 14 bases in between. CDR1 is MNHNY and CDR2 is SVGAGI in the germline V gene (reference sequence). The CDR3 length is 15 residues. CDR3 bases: TGTGCCAGCAGTTACAAGAAGGATGAGAGCACTGAAGCTTTCTTT. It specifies CASSYKKDESTEAFF.

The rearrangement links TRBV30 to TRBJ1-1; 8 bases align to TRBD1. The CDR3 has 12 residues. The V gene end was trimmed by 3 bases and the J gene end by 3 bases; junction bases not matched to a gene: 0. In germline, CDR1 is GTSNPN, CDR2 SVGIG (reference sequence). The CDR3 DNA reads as TGTGCCTGGAGGACAGGGGACACTGAAGCTTTCTTT. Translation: CAWRTGDTEAFF.

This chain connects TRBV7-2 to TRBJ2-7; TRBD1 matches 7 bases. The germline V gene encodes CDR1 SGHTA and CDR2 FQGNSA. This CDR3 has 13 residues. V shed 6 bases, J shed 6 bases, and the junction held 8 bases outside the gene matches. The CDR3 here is CASSIGTVAEQYF. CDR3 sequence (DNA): TGTGCCAGCAGTATCGGGACAGTAGCCGAGCAGTACTTC. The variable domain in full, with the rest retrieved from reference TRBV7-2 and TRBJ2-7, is GAGVSQSPSNKVTEKGKDVELRCDPISGHTALYWYRQSLGQGLEFLIYFQGNSAPDKSGLPSDRFSAERTGGSVSTLTIQRTQQEDSAVYLCASSIGTVAEQYFGPGTRLTVT.

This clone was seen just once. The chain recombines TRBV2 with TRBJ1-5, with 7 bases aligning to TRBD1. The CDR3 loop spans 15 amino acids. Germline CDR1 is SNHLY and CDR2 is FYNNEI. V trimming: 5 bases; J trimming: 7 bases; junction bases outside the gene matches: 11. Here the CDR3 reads CASSSRRQGGQPQHF. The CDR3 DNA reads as TGTGCCAGCAGTAGCCGTCGACAGGGTGGGCAGCCCCAGCATTTT. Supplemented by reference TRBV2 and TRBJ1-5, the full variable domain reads EPEVTQTPSHQVTQMGQEVILRCVPISNHLYFYWYRQILGQKVEFLVSFYNNEISEKSEIFDDQFSVERPDGSNFTLKIRSTKLEDSAMYFCASSSRRQGGQPQHFGDGTRLSIL.

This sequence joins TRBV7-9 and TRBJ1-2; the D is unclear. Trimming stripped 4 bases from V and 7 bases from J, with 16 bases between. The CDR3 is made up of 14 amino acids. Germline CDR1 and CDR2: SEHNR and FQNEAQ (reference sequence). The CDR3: CASSSGSPILGYTF. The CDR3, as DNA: TGTGCCAGCAGCTCCGGGTCGCCTATTCTTGGCTACACCTTC.

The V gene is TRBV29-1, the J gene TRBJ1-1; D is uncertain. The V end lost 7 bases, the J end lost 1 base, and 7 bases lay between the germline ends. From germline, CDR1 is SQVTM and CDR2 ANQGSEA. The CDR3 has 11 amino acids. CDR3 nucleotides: TGCAGCGCACGCAAGAACACTGAAGCTTTCTTT. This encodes CSARKNTEAFF.

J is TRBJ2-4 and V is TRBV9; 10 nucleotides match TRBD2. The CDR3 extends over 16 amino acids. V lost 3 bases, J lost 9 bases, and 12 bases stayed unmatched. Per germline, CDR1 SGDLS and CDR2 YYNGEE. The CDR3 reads CASSASSGGPKVIQYF. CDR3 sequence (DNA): TGTGCCAGCAGCGCATCTAGCGGGGGCCCCAAAGTCATTCAGTACTTC.

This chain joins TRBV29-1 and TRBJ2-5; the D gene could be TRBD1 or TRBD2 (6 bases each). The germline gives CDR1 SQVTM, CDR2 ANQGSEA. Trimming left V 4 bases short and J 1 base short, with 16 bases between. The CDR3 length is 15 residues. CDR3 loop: CSVAAFGGPQETQYF. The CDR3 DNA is TGCAGCGTTGCAGCCTTCGGGGGCCCCCAAGAGACCCAGTACTTC.

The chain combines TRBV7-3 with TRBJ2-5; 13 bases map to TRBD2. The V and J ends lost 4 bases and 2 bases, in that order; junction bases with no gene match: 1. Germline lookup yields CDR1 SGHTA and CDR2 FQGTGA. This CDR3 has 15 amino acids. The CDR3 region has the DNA TGTGCCAGCAGCTCGGGACTAGCGGGGCAAGAGACCCAGTACTTC. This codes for CASSSGLAGQETQYF. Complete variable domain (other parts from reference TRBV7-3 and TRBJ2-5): GAGVSQTPSNKVTEKGKYVELRCDPISGHTALYWYRQSLGQGPEFLIYFQGTGAADDSGLPNDRFFAVRPEGSVSTLKIQRTERGDSAVYLCASSSGLAGQETQYFGPGTRLLVL.

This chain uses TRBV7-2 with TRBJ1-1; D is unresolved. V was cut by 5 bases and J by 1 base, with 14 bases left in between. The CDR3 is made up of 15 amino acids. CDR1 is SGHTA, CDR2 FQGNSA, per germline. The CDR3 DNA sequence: TGTGCCAGCAGCCCCAGGACGGGAGGGAACACTGAAGCTTTCTTT. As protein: CASSPRTGGNTEAFF.

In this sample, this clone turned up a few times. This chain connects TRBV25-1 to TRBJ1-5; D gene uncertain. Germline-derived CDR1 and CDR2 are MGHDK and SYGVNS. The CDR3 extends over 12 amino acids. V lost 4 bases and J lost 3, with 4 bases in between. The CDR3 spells CASSGPNQPQHF. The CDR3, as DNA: TGTGCCAGCAGTGGACCCAATCAGCCCCAGCATTTT.

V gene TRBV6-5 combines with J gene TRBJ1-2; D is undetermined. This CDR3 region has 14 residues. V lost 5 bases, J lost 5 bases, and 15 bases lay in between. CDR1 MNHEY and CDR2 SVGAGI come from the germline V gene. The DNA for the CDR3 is TGTGCCAGCAGTGAAATGAAATTGGGTTATGGCTACACCTTC. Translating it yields CASSEMKLGYGYTF.

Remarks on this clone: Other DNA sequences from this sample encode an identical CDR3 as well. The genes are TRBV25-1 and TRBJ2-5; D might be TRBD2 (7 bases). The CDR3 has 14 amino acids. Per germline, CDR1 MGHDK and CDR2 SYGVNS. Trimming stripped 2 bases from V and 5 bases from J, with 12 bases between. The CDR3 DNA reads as TGTGCCAGCAGTGAAGGGGGGGCAGGGGAGACCCAGTACTTC. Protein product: CASSEGGAGETQYF.

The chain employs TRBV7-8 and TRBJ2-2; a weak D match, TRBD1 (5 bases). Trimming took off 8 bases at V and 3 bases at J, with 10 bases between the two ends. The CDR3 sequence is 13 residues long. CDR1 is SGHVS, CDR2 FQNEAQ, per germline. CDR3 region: CASGAGYTGELFF. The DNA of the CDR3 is TGTGCCAGCGGGGCAGGTTACACCGGGGAGCTGTTTTTT.

The CDR3 protein is CASRGTAADNQPQHF. The CDR3 region has the DNA TGTGCCAGCAGGGGGACTGCGGCAGACAATCAGCCCCAGCATTTT. V is TRBV7-2 and J is TRBJ1-5; maybe TRBD1 (5 bases). Per germline, CDR1 SGHTA and CDR2 FQGNSA. Trimming cost V 6 bases and J 3 bases, with 15 bases left between them. The CDR3 runs to 15 residues.

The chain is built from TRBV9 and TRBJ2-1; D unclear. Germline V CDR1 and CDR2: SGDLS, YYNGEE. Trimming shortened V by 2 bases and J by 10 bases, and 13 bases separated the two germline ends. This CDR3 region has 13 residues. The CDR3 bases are TGTGCCAGCAGCGTGTACCACGGCCGGGAGCAGTTCTTC. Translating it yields CASSVYHGREQFF.

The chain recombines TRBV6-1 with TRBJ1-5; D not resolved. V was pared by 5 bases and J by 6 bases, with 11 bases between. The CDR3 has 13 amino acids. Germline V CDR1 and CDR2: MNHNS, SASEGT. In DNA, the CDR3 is TGTGCCAGCAGTTCGAGGGTTGGTCAGCCCCAGCATTTT. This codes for CASSSRVGQPQHF.

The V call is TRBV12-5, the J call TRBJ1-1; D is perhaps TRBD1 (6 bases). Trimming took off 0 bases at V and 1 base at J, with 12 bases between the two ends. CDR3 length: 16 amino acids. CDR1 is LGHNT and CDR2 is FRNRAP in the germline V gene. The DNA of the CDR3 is TGTGCTAGTGGTTTGGTACAGGGAAGAGGGAACACTGAAGCTTTCTTT. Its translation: CASGLVQGRGNTEAFF.

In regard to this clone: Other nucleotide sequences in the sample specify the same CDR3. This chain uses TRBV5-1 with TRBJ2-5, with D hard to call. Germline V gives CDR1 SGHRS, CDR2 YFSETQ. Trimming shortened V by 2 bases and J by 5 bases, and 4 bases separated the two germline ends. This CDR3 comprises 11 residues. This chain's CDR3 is CASSFLETQYF. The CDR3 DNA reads TGCGCCAGCAGCTTTCTGGAGACCCAGTACTTC.

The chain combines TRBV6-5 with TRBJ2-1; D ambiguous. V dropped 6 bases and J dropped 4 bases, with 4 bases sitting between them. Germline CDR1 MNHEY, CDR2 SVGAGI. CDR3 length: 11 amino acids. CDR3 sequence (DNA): TGTGCCAGCAGGCAGTACAATGAGCAGTTCTTC. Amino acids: CASRQYNEQFF.

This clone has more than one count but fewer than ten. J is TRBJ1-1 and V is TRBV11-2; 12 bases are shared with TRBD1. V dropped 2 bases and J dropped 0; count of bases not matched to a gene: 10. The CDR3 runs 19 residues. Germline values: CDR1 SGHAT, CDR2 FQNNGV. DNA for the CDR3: TGTGCCAGCAGCTTAACCCGTGGGGACAGGGGGCGAATGAACACTGAAGCTTTCTTT. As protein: CASSLTRGDRGRMNTEAFF.

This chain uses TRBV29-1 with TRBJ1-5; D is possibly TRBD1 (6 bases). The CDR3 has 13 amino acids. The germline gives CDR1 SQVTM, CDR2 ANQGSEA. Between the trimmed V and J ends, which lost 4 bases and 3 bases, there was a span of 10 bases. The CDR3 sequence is CSVVGGPNQPQHF. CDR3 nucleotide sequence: TGCAGCGTTGTCGGGGGCCCCAATCAGCCCCAGCATTTT.

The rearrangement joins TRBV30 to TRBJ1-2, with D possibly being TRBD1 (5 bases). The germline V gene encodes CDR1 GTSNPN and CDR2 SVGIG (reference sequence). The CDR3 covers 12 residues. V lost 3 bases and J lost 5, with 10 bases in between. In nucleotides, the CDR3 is TGTGCCTGGAGAGCAGGGTTTTATGGCTACACCTTC. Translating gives CAWRAGFYGYTF.

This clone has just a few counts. In DNA form, the CDR3 reads TGCAGCGCGGAGGGTGTAGCCAAAAACATTCAGTACTTC. It codes for CSAEGVAKNIQYF. This chain links TRBV29-1 with TRBJ2-4; D might be TRBD2 (6 bases). The CDR3 has 13 residues. V lost 7 bases to trimming and J lost 0 bases, with 10 bases between them. CDR1 is SQVTM and CDR2 is ANQGSEA in the germline V gene.

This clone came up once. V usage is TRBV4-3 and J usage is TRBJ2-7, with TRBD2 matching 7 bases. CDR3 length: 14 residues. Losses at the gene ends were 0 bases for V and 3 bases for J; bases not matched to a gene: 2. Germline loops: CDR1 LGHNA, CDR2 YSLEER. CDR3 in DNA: TGCGCCAGCAGCCAAGAAGCGGGGCGCTACGAGCAGTACTTC. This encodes CASSQEAGRYEQYF.